This is a list of T cell receptor beta chains from one sample in a study of T cell responses to AZD1222 COVID-19 vaccine. Some clones are missing from TCRdb's copy, which holds only in-frame ones; the method was immunoSEQ multiplex PCR. The profile shows 130,000 or so clones, 94% of them singletons. The material sequenced was peripheral blood, taken on day 0 of AZD1222 vaccination. Receptor source: an adult in good health. Both conserved end residues are part of each CDR3.

j_call v_call cdr3_aa
TRBJ1-1 TRBV6-6 CASRPAGTGYTEAFF
TRBJ2-7 TRBV7-3 CASSLTGTGNDEQYF
TRBJ1-4 TRBV7-2 CASSPEQFATNEKLFF
TRBJ1-1 TRBV6-2/TRBV6-3 CASSYSAIMNTEAFF
TRBJ2-7 TRBV7-2 CASTPLIGANYEQYF
TRBJ1-2 TRBV5-6 CASSPQAGPYGYTF
TRBJ1-2 TRBV6-1 CASSEWGGAIYGYTF
TRBJ2-2 TRBV11-3 CASSRTRLASNTGELFF
TRBJ2-5 TRBV4-1 CASTQGGGRTTEGAETQYF
TRBJ2-7 TRBV13 CASSFAGGGTQQYF
TRBJ1-1 TRBV15 CATSRAGGAGGEAFF
TRBJ1-6 TRBV7-2 CASSQGRSNSPLHF
TRBJ1-2 TRBV25-1 CASSAAPGTNGYTF
TRBJ1-2 TRBV18 CASSPDRDSGYTF
TRBJ1-5 TRBV7-2 CASSFNRDRGPGNQPQHF
TRBJ2-1 TRBV25-1 CASIRGVEQFF
TRBJ2-2 TRBV10-3 CAIKGQGARGRTGELFF
TRBJ2-7 TRBV7-2 CASSLRISGPYEQYF
TRBJ2-3 TRBV19 CASSISVGVADTQYF
TRBJ1-1 TRBV21-1 CASSKDCPGQGASNTEAFF
TRBJ2-1 TRBV27 CASRVLAGGGNEQFF
TRBJ2-6 TRBV5-8 CASSFWAGADGANVLTF
TRBJ2-2 TRBV6-5 CASSYLRNTGELFF
TRBJ1-2 TRBV18 CASSPGAEVSYTF
TRBJ1-5 TRBV30 CAWSPRDGNQPQHF
TRBJ2-1 TRBV9 CASSPPPDNEQFF
TRBJ1-1 TRBV5-1 CASSLEPADDEAFF
TRBJ2-1 TRBV7-8 CASTREGEQFF
TRBJ1-5 TRBV9 CASSGPGNNQPQHF
TRBJ2-1 TRBV3-1/TRBV3-2 CASSQDRGLRLPNEQFF
TRBJ1-5 TRBV6-1 CASSEGTVSNQPQHF
TRBJ2-7 TRBV9 CASSVDLLNEQYF
TRBJ1-5 TRBV2 CASSGSTGKYSNQPQHF
TRBJ1-4 TRBV21-1 CAARLIPVGKLFF
TRBJ2-7 TRBV19 CASSIRRGGGYEQYF
TRBJ1-2 TRBV6-5 CASRKVVSEGYTF
TRBJ1-2 TRBV5-1 CASSLPGQGSVPYGYTF